Given below is one T cell receptor (beta chain) in context. A sample-barcoded 5' primer and a J-beta primer mix were used in a second PCR of roughly 6 to 11 cycles. TCRdb used MiXCR to reprocess the 5' RACE reads, holding one entry per CDR3 protein. The repertoire consists of some 760,000 distinct CDR3 sequences, with about 25% occurring once and the leading ten covering more than 7.5%. This record comes from a study of blood T cells in healthy people across ages. The same sample was also used in a study of T cells of mothers and their children.

This clonotype was obtained from a boy younger than 18 in good health. The sample comprised blood.

The CDR3 DNA reads as TGTGCCACCAGCAGAGATCTGAATCTAAAAGAGACCCAGTACTTC. Its translation is CATSRDLNLKETQYF. V is TRBV15 and J is TRBJ2-5, with no clear D. The CDR3 extends over 15 amino acids. The V end was cut by 0 bases, the J end by 3 bases, with 11 bases between. Per the germline V gene, CDR1 is LNHNV and CDR2 is YYDKDF (reference sequence).